This TCR beta chain was retrieved from a study of post-analysis software for immune sequencing data. Overall study context: Disease trajectories encompassed relapsing-remitting, secondary progressive and progressive-relapsing multiple sclerosis.

Germline CDR1 and CDR2: MDHEN and SYDVKM. The CDR3 consists of 14 residues. V lost 5 bases and J 3 bases, leaving 12 bases between the germline ends. Of note for this clonotype: Its antigen remains unidentified.

TCR beta libraries were prepared from cDNA with unique molecular identifiers. Each batch of about 0.95 to 11 million T cells produced roughly 0.5 million cDNA molecules. TCRdb analysed the PCR reads with MiXCR anew, one entry per CDR3 protein. Of roughly 600,000 distinct CDR3 sequences listed, roughly 46% are singletons. Study findings and constraints: In patients, about 5 TRBV segments were more frequent than in controls, with TRBV5-6, TRBV5-1 and TRBV20-1 among them. The normalized Chao1 diversity of multiple sclerosis patients was significantly lower than that of controls.

Sequencing was performed on blood. The source of this sequence is a girl aged 10 to 17 with multiple sclerosis. The rearrangement links TRBV28 to TRBJ2-3, with no clear D. The CDR3 sequence is CASSPRAETDTQYF. CDR3 DNA: TGTGCCAGCAGTCCCCGGGCGGAGACAGATACGCAGTATTTT.